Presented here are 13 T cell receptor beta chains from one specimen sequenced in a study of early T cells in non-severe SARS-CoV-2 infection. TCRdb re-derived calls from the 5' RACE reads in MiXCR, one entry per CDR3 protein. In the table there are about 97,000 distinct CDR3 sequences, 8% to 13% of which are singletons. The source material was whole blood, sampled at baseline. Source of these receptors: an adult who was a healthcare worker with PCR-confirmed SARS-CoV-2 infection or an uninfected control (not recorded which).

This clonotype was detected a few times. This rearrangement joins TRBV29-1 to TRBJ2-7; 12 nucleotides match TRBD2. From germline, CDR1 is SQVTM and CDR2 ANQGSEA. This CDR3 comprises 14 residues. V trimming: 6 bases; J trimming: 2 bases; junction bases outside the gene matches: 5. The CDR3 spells CSVLTSGRTYEQYF. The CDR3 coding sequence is TGCAGCGTCCTGACTAGCGGGAGAACCTACGAGCAGTACTTC.

The chain's CDR3 is CASSLPSGSVEETQYF. DNA for the CDR3: TGTGCCAGCAGCTTACCTAGCGGGAGTGTAGAAGAGACCCAGTACTTC. V usage is TRBV7-9 and J usage is TRBJ2-5; TRBD2 aligns across 10 bases. Unmatched junction bases numbered 6, after V lost 2 bases and J lost 3 bases. This CDR3 has 16 residues. Per germline, CDR1 SEHNR and CDR2 FQNEAQ (reference sequence).

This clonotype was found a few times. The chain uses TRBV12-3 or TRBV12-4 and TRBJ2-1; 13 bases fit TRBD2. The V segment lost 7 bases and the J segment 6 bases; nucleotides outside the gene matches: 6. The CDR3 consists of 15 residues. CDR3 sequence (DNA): TGTGCCAGCACCTGGACTAGCGGGAGACCCAATGAGCAGTTCTTC. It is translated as CASTWTSGRPNEQFF.

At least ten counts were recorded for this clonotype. The CDR3: CATRTSGNEQYF. CDR3 DNA sequence: TGTGCCACTCGGACTAGCGGGAACGAGCAGTACTTC. The chain combines TRBV25-1 with TRBJ2-7; 12 bases are a match to TRBD2. The CDR3 is made up of 12 amino acids. V gave up 10 bases and J gave up 5 bases; unmatched junction bases: 3. CDR1 is MGHDK and CDR2 is SYGVNS in the germline V gene.

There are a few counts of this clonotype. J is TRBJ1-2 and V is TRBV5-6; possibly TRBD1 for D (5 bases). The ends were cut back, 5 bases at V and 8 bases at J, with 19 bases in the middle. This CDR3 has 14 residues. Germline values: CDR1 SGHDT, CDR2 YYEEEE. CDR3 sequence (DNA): TGTGCCAGCAGTCCGGGACGGCGGGCATACGGCTACACCTTC. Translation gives CASSPGRRAYGYTF.

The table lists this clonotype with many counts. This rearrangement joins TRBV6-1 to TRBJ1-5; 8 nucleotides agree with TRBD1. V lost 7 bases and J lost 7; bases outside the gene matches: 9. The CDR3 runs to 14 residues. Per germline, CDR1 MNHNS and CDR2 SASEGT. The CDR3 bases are TGTGCCAGCAAGGCATTACAGGGGGACCAGCCCCAGCATTTT. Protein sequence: CASKALQGDQPQHF.

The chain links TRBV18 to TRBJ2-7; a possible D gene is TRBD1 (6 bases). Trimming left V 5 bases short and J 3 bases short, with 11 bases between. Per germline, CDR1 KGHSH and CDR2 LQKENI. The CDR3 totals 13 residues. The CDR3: CASSMGANYEQYF. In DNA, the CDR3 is TGTGCCAGCTCAATGGGGGCGAACTACGAGCAGTACTTC.

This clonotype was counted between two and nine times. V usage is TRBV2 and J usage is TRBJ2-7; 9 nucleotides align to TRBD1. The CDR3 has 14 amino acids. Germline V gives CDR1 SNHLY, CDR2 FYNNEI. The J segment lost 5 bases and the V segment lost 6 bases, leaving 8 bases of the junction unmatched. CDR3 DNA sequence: TGTGCCAGCAGGGGGGGGACAGGGCCAGACGAGCAGTACTTC. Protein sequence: CASRGGTGPDEQYF.

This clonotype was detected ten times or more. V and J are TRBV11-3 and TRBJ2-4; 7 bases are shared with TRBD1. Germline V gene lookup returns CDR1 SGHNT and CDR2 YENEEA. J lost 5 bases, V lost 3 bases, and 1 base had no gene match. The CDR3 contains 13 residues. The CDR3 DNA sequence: TGTGCCAGCAGCTTGCAGGGGGAAAACATTCAGTACTTC. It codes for CASSLQGENIQYF. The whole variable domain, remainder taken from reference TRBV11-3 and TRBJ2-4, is EAGVVQSPRYKIIEKKQPVAFWCNPISGHNTLYWYLQNLGQGPELLIRYENEEAVDDSQLPKDRFSAERLKGVDSTLKIQPAELGDSAVYLCASSLQGENIQYFGAGTRLSVL.

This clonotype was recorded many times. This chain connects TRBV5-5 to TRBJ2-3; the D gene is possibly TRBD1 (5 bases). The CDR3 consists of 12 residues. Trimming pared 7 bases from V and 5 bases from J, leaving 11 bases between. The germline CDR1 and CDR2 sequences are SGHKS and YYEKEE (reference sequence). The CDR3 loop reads CASSAGLDTQYF. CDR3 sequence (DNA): TGTGCCAGCTCCGCAGGGTTAGATACGCAGTATTTT.

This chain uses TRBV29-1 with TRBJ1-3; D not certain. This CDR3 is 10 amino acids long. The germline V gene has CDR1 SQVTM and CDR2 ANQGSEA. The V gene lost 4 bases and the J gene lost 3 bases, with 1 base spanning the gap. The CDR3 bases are TGCAGCGTTGTTGGAAACACCATATATTTT. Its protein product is CSVVGNTIYF.

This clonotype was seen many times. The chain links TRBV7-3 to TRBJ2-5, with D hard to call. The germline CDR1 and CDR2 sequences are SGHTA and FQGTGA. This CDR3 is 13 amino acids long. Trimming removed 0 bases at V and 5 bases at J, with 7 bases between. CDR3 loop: CASSLTFGETQYF. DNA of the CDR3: TGTGCCAGCAGCTTAACATTTGGGGAGACCCAGTACTTC.

The DNA for the CDR3 is TGTGCCAGCAGCGGAACCATCGTCTGGTTTACGAACACCGGGGAGCTGTTTTTT. This encodes CASSGTIVWFTNTGELFF. V usage is TRBV7-9 and J usage is TRBJ2-2; D is uncertain. Per the germline V gene, CDR1 is SEHNR and CDR2 is FQNEAQ (reference sequence). V was pared by 5 bases and J by 0 bases, with 19 bases between. This CDR3 region has 18 residues.